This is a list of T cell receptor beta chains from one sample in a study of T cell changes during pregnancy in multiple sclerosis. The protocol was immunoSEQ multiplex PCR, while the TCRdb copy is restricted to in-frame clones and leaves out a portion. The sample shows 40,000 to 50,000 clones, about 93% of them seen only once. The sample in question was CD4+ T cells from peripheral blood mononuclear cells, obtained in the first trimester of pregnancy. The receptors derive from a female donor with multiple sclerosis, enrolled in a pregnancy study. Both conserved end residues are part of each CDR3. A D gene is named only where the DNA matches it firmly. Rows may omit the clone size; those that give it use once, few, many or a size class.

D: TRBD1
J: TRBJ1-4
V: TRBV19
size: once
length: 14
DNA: TGTGCCAGTAGTACGAGACAGGGGAATGAAAAACTGTTTTTT
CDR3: CASSTRQGNEKLFF

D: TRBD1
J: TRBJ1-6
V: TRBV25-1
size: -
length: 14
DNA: TGTGCCAGCAGCAGGACAGGGTATAATTCACCCCTCCACTTT
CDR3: CASSRTGYNSPLHF

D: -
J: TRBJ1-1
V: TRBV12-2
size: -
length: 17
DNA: TGTGCAAGTCGCCTAATAACTATGTACGACGGGAACACTGAAGCTTTCTTT
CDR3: CASRLITMYDGNTEAFF

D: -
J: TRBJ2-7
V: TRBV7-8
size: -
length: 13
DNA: TGTGCCAGCAGTTCCCGGGTTTCCTACGAGCAGTACTTC
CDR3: CASSSRVSYEQYF

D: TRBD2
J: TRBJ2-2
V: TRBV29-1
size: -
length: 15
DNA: TGCAGCGTCCGGACTAGCGGGACCTCCACCGGGGAGCTGTTTTTT
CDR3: CSVRTSGTSTGELFF

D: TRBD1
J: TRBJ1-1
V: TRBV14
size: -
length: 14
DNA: TGTGCCAGCAGCCCGACAGGGGGAGGGACTGAAGCTTTCTTT
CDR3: CASSPTGGGTEAFF

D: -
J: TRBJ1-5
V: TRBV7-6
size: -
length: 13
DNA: TGTGCCAGCAGCTTAGCTGCGGATCAGCCCCAGCATTTT
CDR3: CASSLAADQPQHF

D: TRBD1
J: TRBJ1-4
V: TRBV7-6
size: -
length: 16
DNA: TGTGCCAGCAGCTTAGCTCGGACAGGGTCGGGTGAAAAACTGTTTTTT
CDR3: CASSLARTGSGEKLFF

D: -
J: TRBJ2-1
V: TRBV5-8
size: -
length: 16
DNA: TGTGCCAGCAGCTTGGTGGGACACCTCCAGATGGATGAGCAGTTCTTC
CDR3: CASSLVGHLQMDEQFF

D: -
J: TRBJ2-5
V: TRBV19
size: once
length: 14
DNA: TGTGCCAGTAGTATCGCGAGTGGAGTTAAGACCCAGTACTTC
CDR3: CASSIASGVKTQYF

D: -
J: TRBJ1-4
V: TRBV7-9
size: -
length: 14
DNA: TGTGCCAGCAGCTTAGTTCCACCGGGGGAAAAACTGTTTTTT
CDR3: CASSLVPPGEKLFF

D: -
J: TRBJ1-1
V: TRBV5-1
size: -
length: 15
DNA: TGCGCCAGCAGCTTGGAGCGGATCCCCAACACTGAAGCTTTCTTT
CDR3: CASSLERIPNTEAFF

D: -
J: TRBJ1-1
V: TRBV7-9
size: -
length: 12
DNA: TGTGCCAGCAGCACGGGGAACACTGAAGCTTTCTTT
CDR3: CASSTGNTEAFF

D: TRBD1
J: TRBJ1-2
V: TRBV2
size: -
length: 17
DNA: TGTGCCAGCAGGGAGTTAGGGACAGGGGCCCGTAACTATGGCTACACCTTC
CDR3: CASRELGTGARNYGYTF

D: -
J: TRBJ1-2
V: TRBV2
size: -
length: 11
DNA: TGTGCCAGCAATCCCGTGTATGGCTACACCTTC
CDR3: CASNPVYGYTF

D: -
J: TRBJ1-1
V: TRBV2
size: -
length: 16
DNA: TGTGCCAGCAGTGAAATACCGGGACACTTGAACACTGAAGCTTTCTTT
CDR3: CASSEIPGHLNTEAFF

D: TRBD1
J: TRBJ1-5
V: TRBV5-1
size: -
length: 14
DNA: TGCGCCAGCAGCACCGGACAGGGCAACCAGCCCCAGCATTTT
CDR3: CASSTGQGNQPQHF

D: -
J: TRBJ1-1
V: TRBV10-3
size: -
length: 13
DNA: TGTGCCATAAGTTCGACGCTAGAGACTGAAGCTTTCTTT
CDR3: CAISSTLETEAFF

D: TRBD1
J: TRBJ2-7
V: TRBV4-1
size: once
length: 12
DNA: TGCGCCAGCAGCCATACAGGGGACGCGCAGTACTTC
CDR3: CASSHTGDAQYF

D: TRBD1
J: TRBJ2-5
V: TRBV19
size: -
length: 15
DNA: TGTGCCAGTAGTGCGACAGGGGGCGCCGGCCAGACCCAGTACTTC
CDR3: CASSATGGAGQTQYF

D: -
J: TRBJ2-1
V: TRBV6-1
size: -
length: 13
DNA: TGTGCCAGCAGTCCCAGTAGGGGCAATGAGCAGTTCTTC
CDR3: CASSPSRGNEQFF

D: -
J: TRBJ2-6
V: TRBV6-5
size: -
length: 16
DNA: TGTGCCAGCAGTTACCTCAGGGAAACTGGGGCCAACGTCCTGACTTTC
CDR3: CASSYLRETGANVLTF

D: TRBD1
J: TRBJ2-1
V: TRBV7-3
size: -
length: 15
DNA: TGTGCCAGCAGCTCGTCCCGGGACAGGGGCAATGAGCAGTTCTTC
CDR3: CASSSSRDRGNEQFF

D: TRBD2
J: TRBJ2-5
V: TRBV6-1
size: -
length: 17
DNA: TGTGCCAGCAGTGAAGGAGCGGGGGGGCCCGGGCAAGAGACCCAGTACTTC
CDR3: CASSEGAGGPGQETQYF

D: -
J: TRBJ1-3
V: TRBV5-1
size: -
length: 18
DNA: TGCGCCAGCAGCTTGGCCAGTGTGGGACTGCCCTCTGGAAACACCATATATTTT
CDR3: CASSLASVGLPSGNTIYF

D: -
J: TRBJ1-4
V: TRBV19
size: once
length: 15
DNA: TGTGCCAGTAGTATACAGGGACGGGGGGATGAAAAACTGTTTTTT
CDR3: CASSIQGRGDEKLFF

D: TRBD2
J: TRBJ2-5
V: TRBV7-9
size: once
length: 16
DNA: TGTGCCAGCAGCTTGGGTAGCGGGGGAGTACAAGAGACCCAGTACTTC
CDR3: CASSLGSGGVQETQYF

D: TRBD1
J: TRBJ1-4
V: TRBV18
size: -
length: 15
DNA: TGTGCCAGCTCACCCAACCAGGGGGCGTATGAAAAACTGTTTTTT
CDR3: CASSPNQGAYEKLFF

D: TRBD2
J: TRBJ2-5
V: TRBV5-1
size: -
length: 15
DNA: TGCGCCAGCAGCCTAGCGGGGGGGCCTTGGGAGACCCAGTACTTC
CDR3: CASSLAGGPWETQYF

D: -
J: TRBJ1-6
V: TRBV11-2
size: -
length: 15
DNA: TGTGCCAGCAGCTTAGGGAGGGGCGATAATTCACCCCTCCACTTT
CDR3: CASSLGRGDNSPLHF

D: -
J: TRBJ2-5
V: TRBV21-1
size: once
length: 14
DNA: TGTGCCAGGCCGGCAATGATACTACAAGAGACCCAGTACTTC
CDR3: CARPAMILQETQYF

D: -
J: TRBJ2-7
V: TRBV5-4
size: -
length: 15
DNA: TGTGCCAGCAGCTCTGGACTATCAACCTCCTACGAGCAGTACTTC
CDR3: CASSSGLSTSYEQYF

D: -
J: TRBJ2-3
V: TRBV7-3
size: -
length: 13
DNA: TGTGCCAGCAGCTTGCGGCGGGGAGATACGCAGTATTTT
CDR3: CASSLRRGDTQYF

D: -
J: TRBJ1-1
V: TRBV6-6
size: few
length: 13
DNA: TGTGCCAGCAGTTACTCGGGGAGCACTGAAGCTTTCTTT
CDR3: CASSYSGSTEAFF

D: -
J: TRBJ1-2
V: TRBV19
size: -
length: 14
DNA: TGTGCCAGTAGTATAGATCAAGAGGGATATGGCTACACCTTC
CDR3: CASSIDQEGYGYTF

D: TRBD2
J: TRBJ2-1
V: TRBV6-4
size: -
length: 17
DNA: TGTGCCAGCAGTGGGACTAGCGGTAATTTAGCCTACAATGAGCAGTTCTTC
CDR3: CASSGTSGNLAYNEQFF

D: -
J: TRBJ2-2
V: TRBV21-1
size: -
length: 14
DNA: TGTGCCACCCTGGTTCAGGCGAACACCGGGGAGCTGTTTTTT
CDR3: CATLVQANTGELFF

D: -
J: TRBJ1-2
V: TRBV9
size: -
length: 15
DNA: TGTGCCAGCAGCCCTCGCCAGGATTTCCACTATGGCTACACCTTC
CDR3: CASSPRQDFHYGYTF

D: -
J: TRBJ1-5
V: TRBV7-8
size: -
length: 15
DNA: TGTGCCAGCAGCTTAGACGGACTTAGCAATCAGCCCCAGCATTTT
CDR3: CASSLDGLSNQPQHF

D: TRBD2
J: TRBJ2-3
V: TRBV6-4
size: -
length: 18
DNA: TGTGCCAGCAGTGACTCCTCGACTAGCGGGGGCCCGACAGATACGCAGTATTTT
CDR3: CASSDSSTSGGPTDTQYF

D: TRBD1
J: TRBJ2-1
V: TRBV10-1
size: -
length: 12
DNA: TGCGCCAGCAGCCGGACAGGGAATGAGCAGTTCTTC
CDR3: CASSRTGNEQFF

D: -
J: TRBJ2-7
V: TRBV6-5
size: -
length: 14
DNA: TGTGCCAGCAGTGCTTTGGGGGGATCCTACGAGCAGTACTTC
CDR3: CASSALGGSYEQYF

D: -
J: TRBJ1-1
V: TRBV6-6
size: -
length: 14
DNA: TGTGCCAGCAGTTACTCGCGTCTGGACACTGAAGCTTTCTTT
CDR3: CASSYSRLDTEAFF